The source of this T cell receptor (beta chain) is a study of control samples from healthy donors and cancer patients. Libraries were prepared by immunoSEQ multiplex PCR; TCRdb keeps only in-frame clonotypes and omits some of them. Seen here are over 100,000 clones, roughly 90% observed once, and the top ten hold 2% to 2.5%. Germline V gives CDR1 LGHDT, CDR2 YNNKEL (reference sequence). V lost 4 bases, J lost 3 bases, and 9 bases lay in between. The CDR3 has 13 residues. The rearrangement uses TRBV3-1 (or the pseudogene TRBV3-2) and TRBJ2-5; possible D gene TRBD1, 6 bases. This clonotype originated in a woman aged 45-59 years in good health. Sequencing input: blood. For the CDR3, the DNA is TGTGCCAGCAGCCCAAGGGGGAAAGAGACCCAGTACTTC. Protein product: CASSPRGKETQYF.